One sample yielded the 17 T cell receptor beta chains listed below, sequenced in a study of T cell responses to AZD1222 COVID-19 vaccine. The method was immunoSEQ multiplex PCR; TCRdb's version includes in-frame clones alone and lacks a portion of them. The table lists roughly 150,000 clones, roughly 88% of them singletons. The specimen comprised peripheral blood, sampled 28 days after the second AZD1222 dose. All receptors derive from an adult who received the AZD1222 COVID-19 vaccine.

This chain joins TRBV19 and TRBJ1-4; possible D gene TRBD1, 5 bases. Germline loops: CDR1 LNHDA, CDR2 SQIVND (reference sequence). This CDR3 is 15 amino acids long. Trimming removed 5 bases from V and 5 bases from J, with 15 bases in between. The CDR3 spells CASSSRTRGNEKLFF. DNA for the CDR3: TGTGCCAGTAGTTCCCGGACTAGGGGAAATGAAAAACTGTTTTTT.

The chain has TRBV20-1 and TRBJ1-2; D might be TRBD1 (5 bases). This CDR3 spans 11 amino acids. V was shortened by 5 bases and J by 5 bases, with 9 bases between the two germline ends. Looked up from germline, CDR1 is DFQATT and CDR2 is SNEGSKA (reference sequence). Here the CDR3 reads CSAGGAYGYTF. DNA for the CDR3: TGCAGTGCTGGGGGTGCGTATGGCTACACCTTC.

V is TRBV7-2 and J is TRBJ2-7; a weak D match, TRBD2 (6 bases). CDR1 SGHTA and CDR2 FQGNSA come from the germline V gene. The V and J ends lost 1 base and 2 bases respectively, with 9 bases between them. The CDR3 is made up of 14 amino acids. The CDR3 DNA follows: TGTGCCAGCAGCTTAGGGCTAGCGCCCTACGAGCAGTACTTC. This gives the protein CASSLGLAPYEQYF.

The chain recombines TRBV7-3 with TRBJ1-5; no firm D call. V dropped 4 bases and J dropped 5 bases, with 6 bases sitting between them. The CDR3 contains 12 residues. CDR1 is SGHTA and CDR2 is FQGTGA in the germline V gene. CDR3 sequence reads: CASSSTDQPQHF. CDR3 bases: TGTGCCAGCAGCTCCACAGATCAGCCCCAGCATTTT.

The rearrangement uses TRBV3-1 (or the pseudogene TRBV3-2) and TRBJ2-1; 10 bases are a match to TRBD1. The CDR3 runs to 19 residues. In germline, CDR1 is LGHDT, CDR2 YNNKEL (reference sequence). With V trimmed by 6 bases and J by 0 bases, 14 bases remained unmatched. CDR3 sequence reads: CASRQRTGGGLSSYNEQFF. The DNA for the CDR3 is TGTGCCAGCAGGCAACGGACAGGGGGTGGGCTGAGCTCCTACAATGAGCAGTTCTTC.

V gene TRBV5-4 combines with J gene TRBJ1-1; the D gene is possibly TRBD1 (6 bases). There are 15 residues in the CDR3. Germline assignment: CDR1 SGHNT and CDR2 YYREEE (reference sequence). V was trimmed by 9 bases and J by 0 bases, leaving 18 bases between them. The DNA for the CDR3 is TGTGCCACCACTAAGGGGGGGCCAATGAACACTGAAGCTTTCTTT. Its translation: CATTKGGPMNTEAFF.

The CDR3 protein is CASSYEQKNTEAFF. DNA of the CDR3: TGTGCCAGCAGTTACGAACAGAAGAACACTGAAGCTTTCTTT. The chain employs TRBV6-5 and TRBJ1-1; D gene ambiguous. V lost 2 bases to trimming and J lost 1 base, with 8 bases between them. The CDR3 totals 14 residues. Germline CDR1 is MNHEY and CDR2 is SVGAGI.

There are a few counts of this clone. This chain uses TRBV5-1 with TRBJ1-1; D remains unclear. Trimming pared 6 bases from V and 3 bases from J, leaving 9 bases between. From germline, CDR1 is SGHRS and CDR2 YFSETQ. The CDR3 loop spans 12 amino acids. The CDR3 sequence is CASTTGYTEAFF. The CDR3, as DNA: TGCGCCAGCACCACGGGATACACTGAAGCTTTCTTT.

The chain joins TRBV6-5 to TRBJ2-2; TRBD1 matches at 7 bases. The CDR3 length is 16 residues. V gave up 2 bases and J gave up 7 bases; unmatched junction bases: 10. Germline V lookup: CDR1 MNHEY, CDR2 SVGAGI. The CDR3 DNA follows: TGTGCCAGCAGTTACAACAGGGGAAATCGGCACGGGGAGCTGTTTTTT. This sequence encodes CASSYNRGNRHGELFF.

The V gene is TRBV18, the J gene TRBJ2-5; D not resolved. This CDR3 comprises 13 residues. V lost 3 bases to trimming and J lost 2 bases, with 7 bases between them. Germline lookup yields CDR1 KGHSH and CDR2 LQKENI. As DNA, the CDR3 is TGTGCCAGCTCACCGGTGCCACAAGAGACCCAGTACTTC. Its protein is CASSPVPQETQYF.

The J gene is TRBJ2-3, the V gene TRBV6-1; no definite D call. Trimming removed 2 bases at V and 2 bases at J, with 14 bases between. CDR3 length equals 16 residues. Germline V gives CDR1 MNHNS, CDR2 SASEGT. The CDR3 DNA follows: TGTGCCAGCAGTGAAATTTATGGCAGAAACACAGATACGCAGTATTTT. Amino acids: CASSEIYGRNTDTQYF.

Only one count was recorded for this clone. Sequence at one end of the junction differs from germline and may be a read error. The rearrangement links TRBV5-1 to TRBJ2-5; 10 nucleotides match TRBD2. The CDR3 extends over 16 amino acids. Germline assignment: CDR1 SGHRS and CDR2 YFSETQ. The CDR3 loop is CASRLGLASYQETQYF. As DNA, the CDR3 is TGCGCCAGCAGGTTGGGACTAGCGTCATACCAAGAGACCCAGTACTTC.

The chain has TRBV9 and TRBJ2-2, with D possibly TRBD2 on 5 matching bases. The germline CDR1 and CDR2 sequences are SGDLS and YYNGEE. The CDR3 is 14 residues long. Between the trimmed V and J ends, which lost 3 bases and 4 bases, there was a span of 10 bases. The CDR3 region has the DNA TGTGCCAGCAGCGCGGGGAGTATCACCGGGGAGCTGTTTTTT. It translates to CASSAGSITGELFF.

V gene TRBV6-6 combines with J gene TRBJ2-1; D is possibly TRBD1 (8 bases). The CDR3 is 14 amino acids. The V gene lost 8 bases and the J gene lost 7 bases, with 18 bases spanning the gap. The germline CDR1 and CDR2 sequences are MNHNY and SVGAGI (reference sequence). In DNA, the CDR3 is TGTGCCAGCTGCAGACAGGGGCGGGGGAATGAGCAGTTCTTC. It is translated as CASCRQGRGNEQFF.

The gene calls are TRBV2 and TRBJ2-2, with 11 bases matching TRBD1. Germline V gene lookup returns CDR1 SNHLY and CDR2 FYNNEI. The CDR3 is made up of 14 amino acids. The V gene end was trimmed by 6 bases and the J gene end by 7 bases; junction bases not matched to a gene: 4. In DNA form, the CDR3 reads TGTGCCAGCAGAGGGGACAGGGGGATCGGGGAGCTGTTTTTT. It codes for CASRGDRGIGELFF.

This chain uses TRBV7-9 with TRBJ1-4, with D possibly matching TRBD1 (6 bases). Germline values: CDR1 SEHNR, CDR2 FQNEAQ (reference sequence). This CDR3 spans 15 amino acids. With 1 base removed from V and 7 bases from J, the gap between germline ends came to 13 bases. The CDR3 loop is CASSLGGAGSEKLFF. For the CDR3, the DNA is TGTGCCAGCAGCTTAGGGGGGGCTGGCAGTGAAAAACTGTTTTTT.

For this clone: An end of the junction differs from the germline gene, which may be a read error. V gene TRBV30 combines with J gene TRBJ1-2, with a weak D call TRBD1 (5 bases). The CDR3 loop spans 14 amino acids. Germline V CDR1 and CDR2: GTSNPN, SVGIG (reference sequence). Here the CDR3 reads CVWGMGGNNYGYTF. In nucleotides, the CDR3 is TGTGTCTGGGGAATGGGGGGGAATAACTATGGCTACACCTTC.